A single T cell receptor (beta chain) is shown here with its context. Sequencing used immunoSEQ multiplex PCR; TCRdb keeps in-frame clones, though not all of them. This sample carries approximately 79,000 clones, around 90% of them seen once, and the ten largest clones take about 2.7%. Every single patient, without exception, relapsed after autologous stem cell transplantation, and brentuximab vedotin exposure varied. These data originate in a study of PD-1 blockade in classical Hodgkin lymphoma. Unmatched junction bases numbered 12, after V lost 6 bases and J lost 10 bases. The CDR3 spans 14 residues. The V gene's germline CDR1 is MNHNS and CDR2 SASEGT.

The receptor's source is a human donor with classical Hodgkin lymphoma. The source material was peripheral blood mononuclear cells (PBMCs), sampled before the second cycle of nivolumab. The chain recombines TRBV6-1 with TRBJ1-1; TRBD1 agrees at 9 bases. The DNA of the CDR3 is TGTGCCAGCAGGGGGGGACAGGGCGGTTACGGAGCTTTCTTT. Encoded protein: CASRGGQGGYGAFF.